The entry below describes one T cell receptor (beta chain). Its specificity is not known. The data were obtained in a study of CD8+ T cells in alopecia areata. Turning to the study itself: Among treated patients, oral tofacitinib was administered at 5 to 10 mg twice daily. Notes on the study in general: Compared with normal scalp, lesional scalp had higher clonality and more expanded CD8+ clones.

The trim removed 6 bases at V and 7 bases at J, leaving 8 bases unmatched. The CDR3 sequence is 15 residues long. The germline gives CDR1 SNHLY, CDR2 FYNNEI. Extraction of RNA preceded its reverse transcription into cDNA, which served as the sequencing template. Repertoires were generated with immunoSEQ multiplex PCR, while TCRdb's copy carries only in-frame clones and drops some. The table includes approximately 180,000 clones, approximately 70% detected once. The origin of this receptor is a human donor with alopecia areata. V gene TRBV2 combines with J gene TRBJ1-5, with TRBD1 identical over 11 bases. This specimen consisted of CD8+ T cells sorted from blood, obtained at week 0. CDR3: CASRAGTGGRQPQHF. The DNA for the CDR3 is TGTGCCAGCAGGGCCGGGACAGGGGGTCGGCAGCCCCAGCATTTT.